This entry lists 18 T cell receptor beta chains sequenced from one sample in a study of T cell changes during pregnancy in multiple sclerosis. Repertoires were generated with immunoSEQ multiplex PCR, while TCRdb's copy carries only in-frame clones and drops some. The sample has tens of thousands of clones, more than 90% seen once. Material: peripheral blood, obtained in the second trimester of pregnancy. The origin of the receptors is a female donor with multiple sclerosis, enrolled in a pregnancy study.

This sequence joins TRBV19 and TRBJ2-2; D remains unclear. In germline, CDR1 is LNHDA, CDR2 SQIVND (reference sequence). The germline V and J ends were trimmed by 6 bases and 2 bases, with 7 bases remaining between them. This CDR3 region has 13 residues. CDR3 DNA sequence: TGTGCCAGTAGCGAACTTAACACCGGGGAGCTGTTTTTT. Translation gives CASSELNTGELFF.

This clone was detected only a few times. This chain joins TRBV19 and TRBJ1-2, with D possibly matching TRBD1 (6 bases). The length of the CDR3 is 13 residues. V was clipped by 4 bases and J by 3 bases, with 9 bases between them. Germline CDR1 reads LNHDA; CDR2 reads SQIVND (reference sequence). The CDR3 DNA reads as TGTGCCAGTAGTAGTAGACAGGACTATGGCTACACCTTC. Residues: CASSSRQDYGYTF.

The V gene is TRBV10-3, the J gene TRBJ2-7; D is unresolved. This CDR3 spans 11 amino acids. The germline V gene has CDR1 ENHRY and CDR2 SYGVKD. Trimming took off 4 bases at V and 6 bases at J, with 7 bases between the two ends. The DNA of the CDR3 is TGTGCCATCAGTGTCTCGGTCGAGCAGTACTTC. Protein: CAISVSVEQYF.

The V call is TRBV5-1, the J call TRBJ2-5; possible D gene TRBD1, 6 bases. This CDR3 is built from 14 residues. Germline CDR1 reads SGHRS; CDR2 reads YFSETQ. The V and J ends lost 1 base and 2 bases respectively, with 9 bases between them. The CDR3 coding sequence is TGCGCCAGCAGCTTGATGGACAGTCAAGAGACCCAGTACTTC. Its translation: CASSLMDSQETQYF.

The genes are TRBV9 and TRBJ2-7; 7 bases fit TRBD1. From germline, CDR1 is SGDLS and CDR2 YYNGEE. V lost 2 bases to trimming and J lost 1 base; unmatched junction nucleotides: 3. CDR3 size: 14 residues. CDR3 in DNA: TGTGCCAGCAGCGTTGGGACAGATTCCTACGAGCAGTACTTC. This gives the protein CASSVGTDSYEQYF.

The chain combines TRBV4-1 with TRBJ1-5; no definite D call. CDR1 is MGHRA and CDR2 is YSYEKL in the germline V gene. V was trimmed by 4 bases and J by 3 bases, leaving 10 bases between them. The CDR3 length is 14 residues. The CDR3: CASSPSSFNQPQHF. The CDR3 DNA follows: TGCGCCAGCAGCCCCTCCTCCTTCAATCAGCCCCAGCATTTT.

The J gene is TRBJ1-5, the V gene TRBV28, with TRBD1 matching 10 bases. From germline, CDR1 is MDHEN and CDR2 SYDVKM. This CDR3 region has 14 residues. The trim removed 4 bases at V and 6 bases at J, leaving 3 bases unmatched. CDR3 loop: CASSSDRGGQPQHF. The CDR3 DNA follows: TGTGCCAGCAGTTCGGACAGGGGGGGTCAGCCCCAGCATTTT.

This rearrangement joins TRBV28 to TRBJ2-1; 8 bases agree with TRBD1. In germline, CDR1 is MDHEN, CDR2 SYDVKM. The CDR3 has 11 residues. The CDR3 sequence is CATTGGNEQFF. CDR3 DNA: TGTGCTACCACAGGGGGAAATGAGCAGTTCTTC.

The chain has TRBV6-5 and TRBJ1-2, with TRBD1 identical over 9 bases. The junction had 6 bases not matched to a gene; V was cut back by 2 bases and J by 5 bases. Per the germline V gene, CDR1 is MNHEY and CDR2 is SVGAGI. This CDR3 has 15 amino acids. The CDR3 loop reads CASSYTPGQGYGYTF. In DNA form, the CDR3 reads TGTGCCAGCAGTTACACTCCGGGACAGGGATATGGCTACACCTTC.

CDR3: CASSPRLAGITDTQYF. In DNA form, the CDR3 reads TGTGCCAGCAGCCCACGACTAGCGGGGATCACAGATACGCAGTATTTT. The rearrangement links TRBV7-2 to TRBJ2-3, with 11 positions matching TRBD2. The CDR3 totals 16 residues. V was clipped by 5 bases and J by 2 bases; unmatched bases: 6. CDR1 is SGHTA, CDR2 FQGNSA, per germline.

The chain joins TRBV5-5 to TRBJ2-7, with TRBD2 identical over 8 bases. The V segment lost 5 bases and the J segment 5 bases; nucleotides outside the gene matches: 6. CDR1 SGHKS and CDR2 YYEKEE come from the germline V gene (reference sequence). This CDR3 contains 13 residues. The CDR3 spells CASSSGLAHEQYF. CDR3 in DNA: TGTGCCAGCAGTTCCGGACTAGCCCACGAGCAGTACTTC. The full variable domain, rest sourced from reference TRBV5-5 and TRBJ2-7, is DAGVTQSPTHLIKTRGQQVTLRCSPISGHKSVSWYQQVLGQGPQFIFQYYEKEERGRGNFPDRFSARQFPNYSSELNVNALLLGDSALYLCASSSGLAHEQYFGPGTRLTVT.

The rearrangement uses TRBV7-2 and TRBJ2-3; possibly TRBD2 for D (5 bases). Trimming cost V 1 base and J 3 bases, with 11 bases left between them. This CDR3 comprises 15 residues. CDR1 is SGHTA and CDR2 is FQGNSA in the germline V gene. The CDR3 coding sequence is TGTGCCAGCAGCTTAGGAGGGCCTCAGACAGATACGCAGTATTTT. Its translation is CASSLGGPQTDTQYF.

The chain has TRBV2 and TRBJ2-7; TRBD1 matches 9 bases. This CDR3 spans 14 amino acids. CDR1 is SNHLY and CDR2 is FYNNEI in the germline V gene. J lost 3 bases, V lost 10 bases, and 10 bases had no gene match. CDR3 sequence reads: CATSEGDRVYEQYF. The CDR3 DNA follows: TGTGCCACCTCAGAGGGGGACAGGGTCTACGAGCAGTACTTC.

The CDR3 region has the DNA TGTGCCAGCAGCGCTCGCCCCGGAGATACGCAGTATTTT. Translated: CASSARPGDTQYF. This sequence joins TRBV5-4 and TRBJ2-3, with D uncertain. Germline CDR1 and CDR2: SGHNT and YYREEE (reference sequence). The CDR3 sequence is 13 residues long. V lost 4 bases to trimming and J lost 5 bases, with 11 bases between them.

This clone has a single count. The gene calls are TRBV9 and TRBJ2-3, with D maybe TRBD2 (5 bases). Deletions cut 4 bases from V and 0 bases from J, with 12 bases between. CDR1 and CDR2 (germline): SGDLS, YYNGEE. The CDR3 covers 15 residues. The CDR3 sequence is CASSLSGLSTDTQYF. In nucleotides, the CDR3 is TGTGCCAGCAGCCTCTCCGGACTGAGCACAGATACGCAGTATTTT.

The table lists this clone with a count of one. V usage is TRBV14 and J usage is TRBJ2-7, with D uncertain. CDR1 is SGHDN and CDR2 is FVKESK in the germline V gene. The CDR3 covers 14 residues. V shed 1 base and J shed 5 bases, with 12 bases lying between them. In DNA form, the CDR3 reads TGTGCCAGCAGCCAAGGTCCACTACGGAACGAGCAGTACTTC. Translated: CASSQGPLRNEQYF.

V is TRBV7-8 and J is TRBJ2-3, with TRBD2 identical over 12 bases. V was clipped by 4 bases and J by 1 base; unmatched bases: 3. Germline CDR1 and CDR2: SGHVS and FQNEAQ. CDR3 size: 16 residues. This CDR3 is CASSSWTSGGTDTQYF. The CDR3 coding sequence is TGTGCCAGCAGCTCATGGACTAGCGGGGGCACAGATACGCAGTATTTT.

The chain uses TRBV7-6 and TRBJ1-4; the D is unclear. The germline V and J ends were trimmed by 5 bases and 0 bases, with 13 bases remaining between them. Germline-derived CDR1 and CDR2 are SGHVS and FNYEAQ. The CDR3 is made up of 16 amino acids. The CDR3 is CASSPRVATTNEKLFF. The CDR3 region has the DNA TGTGCCAGCAGCCCCCGGGTTGCCACAACTAATGAAAAACTGTTTTTT.